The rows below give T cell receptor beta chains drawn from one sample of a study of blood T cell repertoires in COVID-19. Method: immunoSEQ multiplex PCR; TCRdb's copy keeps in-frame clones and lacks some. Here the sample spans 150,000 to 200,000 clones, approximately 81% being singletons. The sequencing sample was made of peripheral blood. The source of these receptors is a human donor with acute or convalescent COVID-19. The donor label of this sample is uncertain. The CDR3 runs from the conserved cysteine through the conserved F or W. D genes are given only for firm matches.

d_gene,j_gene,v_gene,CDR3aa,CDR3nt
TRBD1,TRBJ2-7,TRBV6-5,CASSSTGTGPYEQYF,TGTGCCAGCAGTTCTACCGGGACAGGGCCCTACGAGCAGTACTTC
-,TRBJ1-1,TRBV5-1,CASILTGGTEAFF,TGCGCCAGCATCCTCACGGGGGGGACTGAAGCTTTCTTT
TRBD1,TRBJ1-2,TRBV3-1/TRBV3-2,CASSHGRQGAGRWYGYTF,TGTGCCAGCAGCCATGGTCGACAGGGGGCGGGGAGGTGGTATGGCTACACCTTC
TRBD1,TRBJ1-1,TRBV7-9,CASSQGHGTGGRGEAFF,TGTGCCAGCAGCCAGGGTCACGGGACAGGGGGACGTGGTGAAGCTTTCTTT
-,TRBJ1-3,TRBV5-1,CASSGGQDSGNTIYF,TGCGCCAGCAGCGGCGGACAAGACTCTGGAAACACCATATATTTT
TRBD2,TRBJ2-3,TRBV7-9,CASSHGTSGGSYTDTQYF,TGTGCCAGCAGCCACGGGACTAGCGGGGGGTCATACACAGATACGCAGTATTTT
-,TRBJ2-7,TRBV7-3,CASSQVMGGEQYF,TGTGCCAGCAGCCAAGTCATGGGGGGCGAGCAGTACTTC
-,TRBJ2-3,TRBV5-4,CASSLKGGGRDTQYF,TGTGCCAGCAGCCTCAAAGGGGGGGGGAGAGATACGCAGTATTTT
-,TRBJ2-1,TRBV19,CASSPRVRSYNEQFF,TGTGCCAGTAGTCCTCGGGTCCGATCCTACAATGAGCAGTTCTTC